This T cell receptor (beta chain) appears in the sequencing data of a study of spatial heterogeneity in lung cancer. Across the study: TCR transcript counts in tumor regions correlated strongly with a T cell module score from matched bulk RNA-seq.

This clonotype was seen repeatedly, ten times or more. Antigen unknown. Study-wide findings and caveats: Tumoral mutation counts were tracked by counts of expanded intratumoral alpha and beta TCRs. Alpha chains reached an estimated coverage of approximately 7% of tumor T cells, and beta chains 13% to 15%.

One entry per CDR3 protein, called by TCRdb with MiXCR from the 5' RACE reads. Of under 15,000 distinct CDR3 sequences detected, around 5% appear once; the ten largest clones hold around 39%. Time point specified: sample taken at primary tumor resection. Samples were obtained from roughly 65 donors, all untreated early-stage non-small cell lung cancer patients. The germline V gene encodes CDR1 LNHDA and CDR2 SQIVND (reference sequence). V lost 6 bases and J lost 1, with 5 bases in between. The CDR3 runs 12 residues. The chain links TRBV19 to TRBJ2-3; a possible D gene is TRBD2 (5 bases). The sequence was obtained from a male donor with early-stage non-small cell lung cancer. The source material was lung tumor tissue, sampled at surgery. The CDR3 spells CASREGTDTQYF. The CDR3, as DNA: TGTGCCAGTAGGGAGGGCACAGATACGCAGTATTTT.